The 14 T cell receptor beta chains listed next were all sequenced from one sample in a study of blood T cell repertoires in COVID-19. Some clones are missing from TCRdb's copy, which holds only in-frame ones; the method was immunoSEQ multiplex PCR. The sample lists fewer than 100,000 clones; around 87% were seen once. The sequenced sample was peripheral blood. The receptors derive from a human donor with acute or convalescent COVID-19. The donor label of this sample is uncertain.

This clone was seen only once. The rearrangement uses TRBV29-1 and TRBJ2-1, with 8 nucleotides matching TRBD1. This CDR3 comprises 12 residues. Germline CDR1 reads SQVTM; CDR2 reads ANQGSEA. V was pared by 5 bases and J by 10 bases, with 7 bases of the junction left unmatched. The CDR3 DNA is TGCAGCGTTCGGCAGGGGGCTAGGGAGCAGTTCTTC. Amino acids: CSVRQGAREQFF.

The rearrangement uses TRBV6-5 and TRBJ2-7, with TRBD1 matching over 8 bases. CDR1 is MNHEY, CDR2 SVGAGI, per germline. CDR3 length: 16 residues. J was trimmed by 4 bases and V by 0 bases; bases with no gene match: 8. CDR3 in amino acids: CASSYSTGQEGYEQYF. The CDR3, as DNA: TGTGCCAGCAGTTACTCCACGGGACAGGAGGGATACGAGCAGTACTTC.

V gene TRBV7-2 combines with J gene TRBJ1-1, with 11 bases that match TRBD1. The V segment lost 5 bases and the J segment 6 bases; nucleotides outside the gene matches: 5. The germline gives CDR1 SGHTA, CDR2 FQGNSA. CDR3 length: 14 amino acids. The CDR3 coding sequence is TGTGCCAGCAGCCCCCGGACAGGGGGCGCTGAAGCTTTCTTT. It yields the protein CASSPRTGGAEAFF.

The chain carries TRBV5-5 and TRBJ2-1; TRBD2 matches at 7 bases. J gave up 4 bases and V 0 bases, and 4 bases lay outside the gene matches. This CDR3 has 15 amino acids. Per the germline V gene, CDR1 is SGHKS and CDR2 is YYEKEE (reference sequence). CDR3 DNA: TGTGCCAGCAGCTTGGGACTAGCAGATTACAATGAGCAGTTCTTC. This sequence encodes CASSLGLADYNEQFF. Using reference TRBV5-5 and TRBJ2-1 for the parts outside the CDR3, the full variable domain is DAGVTQSPTHLIKTRGQQVTLRCSPISGHKSVSWYQQVLGQGPQFIFQYYEKEERGRGNFPDRFSARQFPNYSSELNVNALLLGDSALYLCASSLGLADYNEQFFGPGTRLTVL.

The chain has TRBV6-4 and TRBJ2-3; the D gene is possibly TRBD1 (6 bases). Between the trimmed V and J ends, which lost 5 bases and 3 bases, there was a span of 24 bases. Germline-derived CDR1 and CDR2 are MRHNA and SNTAGT. CDR3 length equals 18 residues. Here the CDR3 DNA reads TGTGCCAGCAGTCATCAGTGTCAGGGGCGAGGTGAAACAGATACGCAGTATTTT. Translated, it gives CASSHQCQGRGETDTQYF.

This clone appeared once. The chain carries TRBV4-2 and TRBJ2-3, with a possible D match to TRBD1 (6 bases). CDR1 and CDR2 (germline): LGHNA, YNFKEQ. With 2 bases removed from V and 2 bases from J, the gap between germline ends came to 20 bases. There are 18 residues in the CDR3. The CDR3 DNA reads as TGTGCCAGCAGCCAAATGACCAAAGGCAGGGGTTCCACAGATACGCAGTATTTT. It translates to CASSQMTKGRGSTDTQYF.

In its sample, this clone was seen a few times. J is TRBJ2-1 and V is TRBV18, with 10 bases matching TRBD1. Trimming removed 3 bases from V and 8 bases from J; junction bases left unmatched: 10. The germline CDR1 and CDR2 sequences are KGHSH and LQKENI. This CDR3 has 16 residues. DNA for the CDR3: TGTGCCAGCTCACCGCCTCCGGGACAGGGGAAGGATGAGCAGTTCTTC. Translated, it gives CASSPPPGQGKDEQFF.

CDR3 nucleotides: TGTGCCAGCAGTTTATGGAACCCTGCGGGCTATGGCTACACCTTC. Translating gives CASSLWNPAGYGYTF. V is TRBV28 and J is TRBJ1-2; D gene unclear. There are 15 residues in the CDR3. Between the trimmed V and J ends, which lost 0 bases and 4 bases, there was a span of 12 bases. Germline loops: CDR1 MDHEN, CDR2 SYDVKM.

The V call is TRBV18, the J call TRBJ1-4; D gene ambiguous. The CDR3 runs to 15 residues. Germline CDR1 and CDR2: KGHSH and LQKENI. V was cut by 1 base and J by 5 bases, with 11 bases left in between. CDR3 nucleotides: TGTGCCAGCTCACCACGGGTGGAGCTCAATGAAAAACTGTTTTTT. Translation: CASSPRVELNEKLFF.

The V gene is TRBV24-1, the J gene TRBJ2-1, with TRBD1 matching 9 bases. V shed 9 bases and J 6 bases; nucleotides not matched to a gene: 8. The CDR3 is made up of 14 amino acids. Germline lookup yields CDR1 KGHDR and CDR2 SFDVKD. CDR3 sequence: CATAGQGFSNEQFF. CDR3 sequence (DNA): TGTGCCACCGCCGGACAGGGGTTCAGCAATGAGCAGTTCTTC.

In its sample, this clone was seen once. The rearrangement joins TRBV7-2 to TRBJ2-1; 9 nucleotides agree with TRBD1. Losses at the gene ends were 4 bases for V and 6 bases for J; bases not matched to a gene: 7. The CDR3 extends over 15 amino acids. Germline assignment: CDR1 SGHTA and CDR2 FQGNSA. In DNA form, the CDR3 reads TGTGCCAGCAGCTACGGGACAGGGAAAGGCAATGAGCAGTTCTTC. Translation gives CASSYGTGKGNEQFF.

CDR3 DNA: TGTGCCAGCTCACCATCAGGGGGCCTTAACAATCAGCCCCAGCATTTT. Translation gives CASSPSGGLNNQPQHF. The rearrangement links TRBV18 to TRBJ1-5, with 8 nucleotides matching TRBD1. The V gene's germline CDR1 is KGHSH and CDR2 LQKENI. The CDR3 has 16 residues. Trimming at V came to 2 bases and at J to 3 bases, leaving 6 bases not matched to a gene.

The V gene is TRBV6-5, the J gene TRBJ1-4, with 7 nucleotides matching TRBD1. The germline gives CDR1 MNHEY, CDR2 SVGAGI. With 2 bases clipped from V and 5 bases from J, the junction kept 8 bases outside the gene matches. This CDR3 comprises 16 residues. CDR3 protein: CASSYRGTASNEKLFF. In DNA form, the CDR3 reads TGTGCCAGCAGTTACCGGGGGACAGCTTCAAATGAAAAACTGTTTTTT.

This chain joins TRBV4-1 and TRBJ2-2; the D gene is possibly TRBD1 (6 bases). Germline loops: CDR1 MGHRA, CDR2 YSYEKL. The CDR3 is 14 residues long. Trimming shortened V by 4 bases and J by 6 bases, and 12 bases separated the two germline ends. This CDR3 reads CASSLPRGSGELFF. As DNA, the CDR3 is TGCGCCAGCAGCCTCCCGAGGGGGTCCGGGGAGCTGTTTTTT.